The clone carrying this T cell receptor beta chain appeared a few times. Antigen: not known. A second PCR, run for about 6 to 11 cycles, used a sample-barcoded 5' primer plus a J-beta primer mix. A single record per CDR3 protein comes from TCRdb applying MiXCR to the 5' RACE reads. The sample has around 400,000 distinct CDR3 sequences, approximately 47% seen once; the top ten hold 51%. These data come from a study of blood T cells in healthy people across ages. Findings and caveats of the study: Age advanced and TCR beta diversity per million T cells fell, roughly linearly.

The V and J ends lost 1 base and 5 bases, in that order; junction bases with no gene match: 1. CDR3 length: 14 residues. Healthy Russian Caucasian donors spanned ages roughly 6 to 100 years. The draw of peripheral blood yielded ten milliliters from each donor. Per sample, at least 6 micrograms of total RNA were extracted. This chain connects TRBV12-3 or TRBV12-4 to TRBJ2-1, with 8 bases aligning to TRBD2. Sequencing was carried out using blood. The receptor's source is a man between 60 and 75 years old in good health. The CDR3 here is CASSLVGLDNEQFF. CDR3 nucleotides: TGTGCCAGCAGTTTAGTGGGACTAGACAATGAGCAGTTCTTC.